Detailed here is one T cell receptor beta chain. Its antigen is undetermined. The data belong to a study of CD8 T cells in ankylosing spondylitis. General study points: It appeared that ankylosing spondylitis blood was characterized by a TCR beta motif of roughly 8 highly homologous variants. A subset of motif variants has previously been described in the synovial fluid and blood of reactive arthritis. Disease-associated clones were reportedly significantly overrepresented in matched ankylosing spondylitis synovial fluid. The disease-linked clones had a CD8+ phenotype and low blood frequencies.

This CDR3 has 15 amino acids. In germline, CDR1 is MGHRA, CDR2 YSYEKL. V lost 4 bases and J lost 1, with 14 bases in between. Each TCR beta library was made by quantitative 5'-RACE that incorporated molecular barcodes. One entry per CDR3 protein, called by TCRdb with MiXCR from the 5' RACE reads. Of around 770,000 distinct CDR3 sequences listed, around a fifth are singletons. The origin of this receptor is a male donor with ankylosing spondylitis. The specimen sequenced was blood, either unsorted or a sorted T cell fraction (not recorded which). V gene TRBV4-1 combines with J gene TRBJ2-7; D is possibly TRBD2 (6 bases). The CDR3 loop is CASSPPVRGSYEQYF. The CDR3 coding sequence is TGCGCCAGCAGCCCTCCCGTCCGGGGGTCCTACGAGCAGTACTTC.